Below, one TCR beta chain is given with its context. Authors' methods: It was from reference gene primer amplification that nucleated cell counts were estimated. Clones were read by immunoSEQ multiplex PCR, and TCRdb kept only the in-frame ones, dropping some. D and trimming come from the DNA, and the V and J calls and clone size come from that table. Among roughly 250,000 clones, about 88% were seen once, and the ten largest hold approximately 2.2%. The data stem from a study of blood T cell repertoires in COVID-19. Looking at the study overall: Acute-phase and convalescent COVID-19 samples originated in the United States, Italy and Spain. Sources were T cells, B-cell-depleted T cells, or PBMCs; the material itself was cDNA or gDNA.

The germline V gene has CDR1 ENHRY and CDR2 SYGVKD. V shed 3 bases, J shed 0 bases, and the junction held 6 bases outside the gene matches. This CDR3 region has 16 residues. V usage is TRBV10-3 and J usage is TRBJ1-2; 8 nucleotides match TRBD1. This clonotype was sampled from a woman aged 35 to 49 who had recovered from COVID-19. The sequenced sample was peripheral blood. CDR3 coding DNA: TGTGCCATCAGTGAAGTCAGGGGGCTTACTAACTATGGCTACACCTTC. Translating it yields CAISEVRGLTNYGYTF.